The 8 T cell receptor beta chains in this list originate from one sample, sequenced in a study of T cells in Graves' hyperthyroidism and ophthalmopathy. Amplification of TCR beta CDR3 regions used RNA as the template. HTBI primers were the set used in a first-round RT-PCR of the TCR CDR3. TCRdb recomputed calls from the multiplex PCR reads with MiXCR, one row per CDR3 protein. There are some 760,000 distinct CDR3 sequences in the sample; about 15% occur only once, and roughly 10% lies in the top ten. Source material: blood. The receptors derive from a woman aged 18 to 35 with Graves' hyperthyroidism.

In its sample, this clonotype was seen a few times. The rearrangement joins TRBV6-2 or TRBV6-3 to TRBJ1-4; 9 positions agree with TRBD1. This CDR3 is 14 amino acids long. Germline V lookup: CDR1 MNHEY, CDR2 SVGEGT. After removal of 5 bases from V and 8 bases from J, the junction contained 6 bases not matched to a gene. The CDR3 here is CASSGQGLQEKLFF. DNA of the CDR3: TGTGCCAGCAGTGGACAGGGGCTGCAGGAAAAACTGTTTTTT.

This clonotype was seen repeatedly, ten times or more. The V gene is TRBV30, the J gene TRBJ1-1; a possible D gene is TRBD1 (5 bases). CDR1 is GTSNPN and CDR2 is SVGIG in the germline V gene (reference sequence). The CDR3 loop spans 12 amino acids. V lost 7 bases and J lost 6, with 15 bases in between. CDR3 sequence: CAYQHAGAEAFF. CDR3 bases: TGTGCCTACCAACATGCGGGGGCTGAAGCTTTCTTT. Full variable domain (missing parts from reference TRBV30 and TRBJ1-1): SQTIHQWPATLVQPVGSPLSLECTVEGTSNPNLYWYRQAAGRGLQLLFYSVGIGQISSEVPQNLSASRPQDRQFILSSKKLLLSDSGFYLCAYQHAGAEAFFGQGTRLTVV.

This clonotype was observed many times. The V gene is TRBV5-1, the J gene TRBJ2-1; 8 nucleotides line up with TRBD2. This CDR3 spans 15 amino acids. V dropped 0 bases and J dropped 7; count of bases not matched to a gene: 6. Germline CDR1 is SGHRS and CDR2 is YFSETQ. The CDR3: CASSLDAGGGNEQFF. CDR3 DNA: TGCGCCAGCAGCTTGGACGCGGGAGGCGGTAATGAGCAGTTCTTC. The full variable domain, with the rest looked up from reference TRBV5-1 and TRBJ2-1, is KAGVTQTPRYLIKTRGQQVTLSCSPISGHRSVSWYQQTPGQGLQFLFEYFSETQRNKGNFPGRFSGRQFSNSRSEMNVSTLELGDSALYLCASSLDAGGGNEQFFGPGTRLTVL.

The chain employs TRBV11-2 and TRBJ2-1; 9 positions agree with TRBD2. V shed 2 bases and J 1 base; nucleotides not matched to a gene: 9. This CDR3 is built from 18 residues. From germline, CDR1 is SGHAT and CDR2 FQNNGV. The CDR3 DNA reads as TGTGCCAGCAGCTTACGCGCGGGAGGGCCAGGGTCCTACAATGAGCAGTTCTTC. This translates into CASSLRAGGPGSYNEQFF. The variable domain in full, with the rest retrieved from reference TRBV11-2 and TRBJ2-1, is EAGVAQSPRYKIIEKRQSVAFWCNPISGHATLYWYQQILGQGPKLLIQFQNNGVVDDSQLPKDRFSAERLKGVDSTLKIQPAKLEDSAVYLCASSLRAGGPGSYNEQFFGPGTRLTVL.

This clonotype occurred many times. The chain couples TRBV11-2 to TRBJ2-3; D is undetermined. Germline CDR1 and CDR2: SGHAT and FQNNGV. The CDR3 sequence is 11 residues long. V was pared by 5 bases and J by 6 bases, with 6 bases between. The CDR3 DNA is TGTGCCAGCAGCCCCGTGGATACGCAGTATTTT. Its translation: CASSPVDTQYF.

The V call is TRBV10-3, the J call TRBJ1-5, with TRBD1 matching over 9 bases. Germline V CDR1 and CDR2: ENHRY, SYGVKD. The V gene end was trimmed by 4 bases and the J gene end by 3 bases; junction bases not matched to a gene: 13. This CDR3 has 18 amino acids. In DNA, the CDR3 is TGTGCCATCAGTGGTCCCGATAGCGGGACAGGGTTCAATCAGCCCCAGCATTTT. This translates into CAISGPDSGTGFNQPQHF.

The chain joins TRBV12-3 or TRBV12-4 to TRBJ2-1, with TRBD2 as a possible D gene (6 bases). This CDR3 is built from 15 residues. V lost 5 bases to trimming and J lost 6 bases, with 17 bases between them. This CDR3 reads CASSPTSGRTNEQFF. The CDR3 DNA sequence: TGTGCCAGCAGTCCGACTAGTGGAAGAACCAATGAGCAGTTCTTC.

The CDR3 here is CASSSPGHLYEQYF. As DNA, the CDR3 is TGTGCCAGCAGTAGTCCGGGACACCTCTACGAGCAGTACTTC. J is TRBJ2-7 and V is TRBV6-1, with D perhaps matching TRBD1 (6 bases). The CDR3 has 14 residues. Germline V gene lookup returns CDR1 MNHNS and CDR2 SASEGT. Trimming stripped 5 bases from V and 3 bases from J, with 14 bases between.